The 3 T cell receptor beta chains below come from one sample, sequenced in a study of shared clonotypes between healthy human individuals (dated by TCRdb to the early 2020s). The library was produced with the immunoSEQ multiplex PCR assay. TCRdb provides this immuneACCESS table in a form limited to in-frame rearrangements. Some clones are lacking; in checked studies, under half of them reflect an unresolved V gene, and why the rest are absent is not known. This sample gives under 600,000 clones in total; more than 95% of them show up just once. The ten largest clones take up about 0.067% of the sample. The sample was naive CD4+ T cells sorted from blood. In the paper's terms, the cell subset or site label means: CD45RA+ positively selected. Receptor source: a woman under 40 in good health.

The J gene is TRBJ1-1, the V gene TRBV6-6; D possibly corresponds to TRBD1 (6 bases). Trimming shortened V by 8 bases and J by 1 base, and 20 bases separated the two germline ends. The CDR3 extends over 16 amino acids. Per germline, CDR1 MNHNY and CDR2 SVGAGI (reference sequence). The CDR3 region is CASHSLTGHKNTEAFF. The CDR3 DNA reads TGTGCCAGCCACTCGTTGACGGGACATAAGAACACTGAAGCTTTCTTT.

As DNA, the CDR3 is TGTGCCAGCTCACCCCGTGGACAGTTAGACACCGGGGAGCTGTTTTTT. Translating gives CASSPRGQLDTGELFF. The rearrangement joins TRBV18 to TRBJ2-2, with D perhaps TRBD1 (6 bases). Germline V lookup: CDR1 KGHSH, CDR2 LQKENI. CDR3 length: 16 amino acids. Trimming pared 3 bases from V and 3 bases from J, leaving 14 bases between.

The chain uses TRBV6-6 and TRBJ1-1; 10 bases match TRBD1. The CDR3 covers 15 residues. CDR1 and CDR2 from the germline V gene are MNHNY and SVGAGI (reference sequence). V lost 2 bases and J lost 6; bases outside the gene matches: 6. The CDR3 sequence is CASSYTTGGVPEAFF. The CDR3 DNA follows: TGTGCCAGCAGTTACACGACAGGGGGCGTACCTGAAGCTTTCTTT.